The 15 T cell receptor beta chains presented below share a single source sample, sequenced in a study of T cell clonotyping in hematopoietic cell transplantation. Time point noted: recipient sample about 28 days before transplant, after cytoreduction. The data were produced by immunoSEQ multiplex PCR, yet TCRdb's version contains in-frame clones alone and is incomplete. The sample has approximately 50,000 clones, about nine tenths seen once. This sample comprised peripheral blood mononuclear cells, obtained before stem cell transplant. The receptors come from a man between 60 and 75 years old with biphenotypic leukemia. Some clones in this sample may be carry-over from other donors' samples.

The rearrangement uses TRBV4-1 and TRBJ2-3; 11 bases are shared with TRBD1. The CDR3 totals 16 residues. Germline trimming cut 3 bases from V and 4 bases from J; bases unmatched to any gene: 6. Germline V gives CDR1 MGHRA, CDR2 YSYEKL. The chain's CDR3 is CASSQRTGGEADTQYF. CDR3 DNA sequence: TGCGCCAGCAGCCAGAGGACAGGGGGCGAGGCAGATACGCAGTATTTT.

The chain has TRBV2 and TRBJ2-7; maybe TRBD2 (7 bases). This CDR3 contains 14 residues. From germline, CDR1 is SNHLY and CDR2 FYNNEI. Trimming stripped 7 bases from V and 2 bases from J, with 15 bases between. CDR3 loop: CASIVSGGPYEQYF. The CDR3 nucleotides read TGTGCCAGCATTGTCTCGGGGGGCCCCTACGAGCAGTACTTC.

The V gene is TRBV2, the J gene TRBJ2-3, with unresolved D. CDR1 SNHLY and CDR2 FYNNEI come from the germline V gene. This CDR3 spans 11 amino acids. Trimming left V 8 bases short and J 6 bases short, with 9 bases between. The CDR3 sequence is CASSRTDTQYF. In nucleotides, the CDR3 is TGTGCCAGCTCTCGGACGGATACGCAGTATTTT.

The chain couples TRBV5-1 to TRBJ2-7; 7 bases agree with TRBD1. Germline-derived CDR1 and CDR2 are SGHRS and YFSETQ. V lost 6 bases to trimming and J lost 4 bases; unmatched junction nucleotides: 7. CDR3 length: 13 residues. CDR3 coding DNA: TGCGCCAGCACCCTCGGACAGGCTTACGAGCAGTACTTC. It is translated as CASTLGQAYEQYF.

The V gene is TRBV9, the J gene TRBJ2-2; D is possibly TRBD1 or TRBD2 (5 bases each). Trimming left V 0 bases short and J 4 bases short, with 16 bases between. The V gene's germline CDR1 is SGDLS and CDR2 YYNGEE. CDR3 length: 17 residues. The CDR3 protein is CASSVEYGMGVTGELFF. CDR3 DNA sequence: TGTGCCAGCAGCGTAGAATACGGAATGGGGGTCACCGGGGAGCTGTTTTTT.

The J gene is TRBJ1-5, the V gene TRBV19; 7 bases agree with TRBD1. The germline V gene has CDR1 LNHDA and CDR2 SQIVND (reference sequence). J gave up 4 bases and V 4 bases, and 4 bases lay outside the gene matches. The CDR3 spans 14 residues. CDR3 sequence reads: CASSTGQRNQPQHF. As DNA, the CDR3 is TGTGCCAGTAGTACGGGACAGCGAAATCAGCCCCAGCATTTT.

This clone has only a few counts. This chain uses TRBV11-1 with TRBJ1-2; 7 bases match TRBD1. Germline V gene sequence: CDR1 SGHAT, CDR2 FQDESV (reference sequence). V shed 2 bases and J 6 bases; nucleotides not matched to a gene: 3. This CDR3 has 13 residues. The chain's CDR3 is CASSLRQGDGYTF. Written as DNA, the CDR3 is TGTGCCAGCAGCTTAAGACAGGGTGATGGCTACACCTTC.

The rearrangement joins TRBV19 to TRBJ1-4; D not resolved. The V end was cut by 3 bases, the J end by 7 bases, with 3 bases between. The CDR3 length is 11 residues. Germline V gene data show CDR1 as LNHDA and CDR2 as SQIVND (reference sequence). The DNA for the CDR3 is TGTGCCAGTAGTATCGGTGAAAAACTGTTTTTT. This codes for CASSIGEKLFF.

The chain employs TRBV10-3 and TRBJ2-2; D not certain. The CDR3 consists of 12 residues. From germline, CDR1 is ENHRY and CDR2 SYGVKD. Between the trimmed V and J ends, which lost 9 bases and 0 bases, there was a span of 5 bases. CDR3 sequence (DNA): TGTGCCATAGGGACGAACACCGGGGAGCTGTTTTTT. It is translated as CAIGTNTGELFF.

This chain connects TRBV7-9 to TRBJ2-7; D uncertain. The germline gives CDR1 SEHNR, CDR2 FQNEAQ (reference sequence). The V gene lost 0 bases and the J gene lost 3 bases, with 9 bases spanning the gap. This CDR3 contains 14 residues. Here the CDR3 DNA reads TGTGCCAGCAGCTTAGCGGGCCGCGACTACGAGCAGTACTTC. Its translation is CASSLAGRDYEQYF.

V gene TRBV9 combines with J gene TRBJ2-7; TRBD2 aligns across 13 bases. This CDR3 has 15 amino acids. Germline V gene data show CDR1 as SGDLS and CDR2 as YYNGEE. Trimming at V came to 6 bases and at J to 3 bases, leaving 6 bases not matched to a gene. The CDR3 loop is CASTPGLAGFYEQYF. In DNA, the CDR3 is TGTGCCAGCACCCCGGGACTAGCGGGATTCTACGAGCAGTACTTC.

V gene TRBV4-3 combines with J gene TRBJ1-2; D remains ambiguous. Per germline, CDR1 LGHNA and CDR2 YSLEER. V was trimmed by 0 bases and J by 4 bases, leaving 9 bases between them. The CDR3 contains 14 residues. The CDR3 coding sequence is TGCGCCAGCAGCCAAGAACCCAGGTTCTATGGCTACACCTTC. This translates into CASSQEPRFYGYTF.

The chain uses TRBV5-4 and TRBJ1-1; the match to TRBD1 covers 9 bases. The V segment lost 4 bases and the J segment 6 bases; nucleotides outside the gene matches: 4. The CDR3 length is 13 residues. Germline CDR1 and CDR2: SGHNT and YYREEE (reference sequence). The CDR3 nucleotides read TGTGCCAGCAGCGACTGGACAGGGGCTGAAGCTTTCTTT. Translated: CASSDWTGAEAFF. Full variable domain (rest looked up from reference TRBV5-4 and TRBJ1-1): ETGVTQSPTHLIKTRGQQVTLRCSSQSGHNTVSWYQQALGQGPQFIFQYYREEENGRGNFPPRFSGLQFPNYSSELNVNALELDDSALYLCASSDWTGAEAFFGQGTRLTVV.

This clone is a singleton in its sample. This sequence joins TRBV11-2 and TRBJ2-7; TRBD1 matches at 8 bases. CDR1 is SGHAT, CDR2 FQNNGV, per germline. CDR3 length: 15 amino acids. V lost 6 bases to trimming and J lost 5 bases; unmatched junction nucleotides: 12. CDR3 sequence: CASRLDREAGNEQYF. CDR3 nucleotide sequence: TGTGCCAGCAGATTGGACAGGGAGGCCGGAAACGAGCAGTACTTC. The entire variable domain, with the rest obtained from reference TRBV11-2 and TRBJ2-7, is as follows: EAGVAQSPRYKIIEKRQSVAFWCNPISGHATLYWYQQILGQGPKLLIQFQNNGVVDDSQLPKDRFSAERLKGVDSTLKIQPAKLEDSAVYLCASRLDREAGNEQYFGPGTRLTVT.

The J gene is TRBJ1-1, the V gene TRBV16; a possible D gene is TRBD1 (5 bases). The length of the CDR3 is 12 residues. Trimming removed 0 bases at V and 12 bases at J, with 11 bases between. The germline CDR1 and CDR2 sequences are KGHSY and FQNENV. CDR3 sequence (DNA): TGTGCCAGCAGCCAATCTCAGGAGGGGACTTTCTTT. Translated, it gives CASSQSQEGTFF.